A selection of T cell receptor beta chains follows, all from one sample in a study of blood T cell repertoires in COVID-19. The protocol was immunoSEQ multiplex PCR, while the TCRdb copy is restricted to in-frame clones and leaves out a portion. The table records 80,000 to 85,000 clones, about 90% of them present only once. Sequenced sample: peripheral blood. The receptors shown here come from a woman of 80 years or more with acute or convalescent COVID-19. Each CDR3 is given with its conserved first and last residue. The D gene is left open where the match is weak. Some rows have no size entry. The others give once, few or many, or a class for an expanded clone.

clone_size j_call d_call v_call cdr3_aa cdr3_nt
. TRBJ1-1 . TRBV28 CASNPSPGAGAEAFF TGTGCCAGCAATCCCTCTCCAGGGGCGGGGGCTGAAGCTTTCTTT
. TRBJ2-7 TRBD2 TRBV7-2 CASSLERTSVYEQYF TGTGCCAGCAGCTTAGAGCGGACTAGCGTGTACGAGCAGTACTTC
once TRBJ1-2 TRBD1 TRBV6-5 CASSLEGARGYTF TGTGCCAGCAGCCTCGAGGGGGCGCGCGGCTACACCTTC
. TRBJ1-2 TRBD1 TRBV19 CASSSGQGAYGYTF TGTGCCAGTAGTTCGGGACAGGGGGCATATGGCTACACCTTC
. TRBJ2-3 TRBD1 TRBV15 CATSRDRARTDTQYF TGTGCCACCAGCAGGGACAGGGCTCGCACAGATACGCAGTATTTT
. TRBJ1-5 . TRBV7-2 CASRTVGGNQPQHF TGTGCCAGCAGGACAGTAGGAGGGAATCAGCCCCAGCATTTT
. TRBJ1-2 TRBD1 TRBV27 CASSGTGEGYTF TGTGCCAGCAGTGGGACAGGGGAAGGCTACACCTTC
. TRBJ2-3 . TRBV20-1 CSASPQDTQYF TGCAGTGCTAGCCCCCAGGATACGCAGTATTTT
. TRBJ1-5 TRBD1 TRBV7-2 CASRQGVSNQPQHF TGTGCCAGCAGACAGGGGGTGAGCAATCAGCCCCAGCATTTT
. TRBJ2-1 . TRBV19 CASKTVQGGNNEQFF TGTGCCAGTAAAACCGTACAGGGGGGGAACAATGAGCAGTTCTTC
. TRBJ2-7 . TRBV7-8 CASSLGWQEDEQYF TGTGCCAGCAGCTTAGGTTGGCAGGAGGACGAGCAGTACTTC
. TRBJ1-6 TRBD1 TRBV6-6 CASSSQGDNSPLHF TGTGCCAGCAGTTCACAGGGGGACAATTCACCCCTCCACTTT
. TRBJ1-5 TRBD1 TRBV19 CASSVDRGVGNQPQHF TGTGCCAGTAGTGTGGACAGGGGGGTAGGCAATCAGCCCCAGCATTTT
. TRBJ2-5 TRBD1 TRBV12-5 CASAQGGRETQYF TGTGCTAGTGCTCAAGGGGGCCGAGAGACCCAGTACTTC
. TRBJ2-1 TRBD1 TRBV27 CASRGQDWKQFF TGTGCCAGCCGAGGACAGGACTGGAAGCAGTTCTTC
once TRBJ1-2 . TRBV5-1 CASSLTGSDYGYTF TGCGCCAGCAGCTTGACAGGGTCTGACTATGGCTACACCTTC
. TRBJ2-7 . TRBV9 CASSSRGTAPSYEQYF TGTGCCAGCAGCTCTCGGGGGACGGCACCCTCCTACGAGCAGTACTTC
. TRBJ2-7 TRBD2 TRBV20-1 CSASKTSGGSYEQYF TGCAGTGCTAGTAAGACTAGCGGGGGCTCCTACGAGCAGTACTTC
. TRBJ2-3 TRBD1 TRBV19 CASRYRGADTQYF TGTGCCAGTAGATACAGGGGGGCAGATACGCAGTATTTT
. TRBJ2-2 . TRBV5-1 CASSPGQGGAPGELFF TGCGCCAGCAGCCCTGGACAGGGAGGGGCCCCCGGGGAGCTGTTTTTT
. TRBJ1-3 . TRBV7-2 CASSLALSSGNTIYF TGTGCCAGCAGCTTAGCCCTTAGCTCTGGAAACACCATATATTTT
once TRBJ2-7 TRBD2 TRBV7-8 CASSSSGGGTSYEQYF TGTGCCAGCAGCTCCTCGGGAGGAGGAACCTCCTACGAGCAGTACTTC
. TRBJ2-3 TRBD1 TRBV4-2 CASSQQNRGLTDTQYF TGTGCCAGCAGCCAACAAAACAGGGGGCTTACAGATACGCAGTATTTT
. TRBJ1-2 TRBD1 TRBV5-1 CASSWGQDNYGYTF TGCGCCAGCAGCTGGGGACAGGACAACTATGGCTACACCTTC
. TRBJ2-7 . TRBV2 CASNRGQLSYEQYF TGTGCCAGCAATCGTGGGCAGCTTTCCTACGAGCAGTACTTC
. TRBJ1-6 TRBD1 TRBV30 CAWRAGDRDSPLHF TGTGCCTGGAGGGCTGGGGACAGGGATTCACCCCTCCACTTT
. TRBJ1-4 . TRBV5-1 CASSGGHGSTTNEKLFF TGCGCCAGCAGCGGCGGACACGGATCCACAACTAATGAAAAACTGTTTTTT
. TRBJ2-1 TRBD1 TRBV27 CASSARQGLGTRAYNEQFF TGTGCCAGCAGTGCCAGACAGGGATTAGGCACTCGGGCCTACAATGAGCAGTTCTTC
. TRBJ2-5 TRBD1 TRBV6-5 CASSSGTGIQETQYF TGTGCCAGCAGTTCCGGGACAGGGATCCAAGAGACCCAGTACTTC
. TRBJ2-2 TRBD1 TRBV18 CASSLKQGTGELFF TGTGCCAGCTCACTAAAACAGGGGACCGGGGAGCTGTTTTTT
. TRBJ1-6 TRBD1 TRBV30 CAWSVTGGYSPLHF TGTGCCTGGAGTGTAACAGGGGGTTATTCACCCCTCCACTTT
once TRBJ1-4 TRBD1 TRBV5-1 CASSRDSIEKLFF TGCGCCAGCAGCAGGGACAGCATCGAAAAACTGTTTTTT
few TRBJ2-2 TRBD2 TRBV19 CASSMVGTSGLTGELFF TGTGCCAGTAGTATGGTTGGGACTAGCGGACTCACCGGGGAGCTGTTTTTT
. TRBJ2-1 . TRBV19 CASTQTGRGLYNEQFF TGTGCCAGTACCCAAACGGGCAGGGGTCTCTACAATGAGCAGTTCTTC
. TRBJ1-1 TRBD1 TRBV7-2 CASSTRTGVEAFF TGTGCCAGCAGCACGCGGACAGGGGTTGAAGCTTTCTTT
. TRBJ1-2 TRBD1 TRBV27 CASSFRAGTGHGYTF TGTGCCAGCAGTTTTCGAGCCGGGACAGGGCATGGCTACACCTTC
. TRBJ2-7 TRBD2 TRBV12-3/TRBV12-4 CASSLVGEGEQYF TGTGCCAGCAGTTTAGTAGGGGAGGGCGAGCAGTACTTC
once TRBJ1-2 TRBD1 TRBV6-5 CASRGPGQATGYTF TGTGCCAGCAGGGGCCCGGGACAGGCTACTGGCTACACCTTC